Sequencing of this T cell receptor (beta chain) was carried out in a study of cytomegalovirus exposure and HLA in healthy donors (dated by TCRdb to about 2017). Broadly, across the study: According to an earlier analysis of several hundred of the donors, roughly 180 million T cells yielded 117 million unique TCR beta sequences and 276 Gb of sequence data. An early release that covered about 640 HLA-typed donors contained approximately 320 gigabases of sequencing data and tens of millions of unique TCR sequences. Of the approximately 400 genotyped donors, 75% to 85% were placed in the genetic ancestry cluster associated with self-reported Caucasian donors. The study aimed to test whether cataloging public T cell receptors could reveal signatures of past pathogen exposure. The study used immunosequencing to profile the T cell repertoires of under 700 subjects and linked those repertoires to cytomegalovirus serostatus. A separate validation cohort of more than 100 different subjects was used in addition to the approximately 640-subject first cohort. High-throughput TCR immunosequencing, statistical association of individual TCRs with disease status, and machine learning were combined to predict cytomegalovirus infection status. A later analysis re-analyzed previously published TCR beta repertoires from about 600 donors and added high-resolution HLA genotyping to study TCR occurrence patterns. The later analysis used no new phenotypic data to find candidate immune exposures, relying instead on TCR beta sequences and their occurrence across donors. To decide whether each TCR beta V gene segment behaved as functional or pseudogenic, an earlier analysis of several hundred of the donors relied on high-throughput TCR beta sequencing. Donor age, sex, ethnicity and CMV serostatus were compiled together with the repertoire data. A later genetic analysis used genome-wide SNP genotypes for about 65% of the roughly 670 donors, treating that subset as a discovery cohort. All discovery cohort repertoires had been generated on a single sequencing platform. Class I and class II HLA loci were covered by the typing at four-digit resolution. The number of donors typed differed by locus, with 629-630 for A, B, C, DRB1 and DQB1, roughly 550 for DQA1, about 610 for DPA1, and some 470 for DPB1. Because of strong linkage in the cohort, 5 or 6 DR-DQ haplotypes were treated as single units for association and clustering. Among around 400 genotyped donors of the cohort, an average of around 240,000 unique TCR beta nucleotide sequences were sequenced per donor, roughly 20% of them non-productive.

Libraries were constructed by the immunoSEQ multiplex PCR assay. For the multiplex PCR, a mixture combining 60 forward primers for TCR Vbeta segments and 13 reverse primers for TCR Jbeta segments was used. A multiplex PCR assay on genomic DNA amplified the CDR3 region of rearranged TCR beta genes. Amplified TCR beta libraries were sequenced as 87-base-pair reads on the Illumina HiSeq System. Per the source publication's procedure: A later analysis counted around 72 million unique TCR beta chains across the 666 repertoires, and 9.5 million to 11 million of these chains were shared by at least two donors. To remove PCR and sequencing errors, raw reads were error-corrected and collapsed into unique sequences using a nearest-neighbor algorithm that merged closely related sequences. V, D and J gene segments were assigned by aligning CDR3 sequences to IMGT reference sequences. Each retained sequence needed at least a six-nucleotide match to both a V gene segment and a J gene segment. A rearrangement counted as productive if the CDR3 had no stop codons and remained in frame with V and J, and every other rearrangement counted as non-productive. CDR3 was defined by IMGT convention, running from the second conserved V-encoded cysteine to the conserved J-encoded phenylalanine. The earlier analysis of fewer than 750 of the donors excluded sequences that lacked an unambiguous match to a single V gene segment. An earlier analysis of 587 of the donors called V segments functional above 56.7% productive rearrangements and segregating when the between-donor standard deviation exceeded 5%. To diagnose cytomegalovirus status from the catalog of TCR beta chain sequences, a statistical classification framework was built. In a later analysis, TCR nucleotide sequences were compared against IMGT/GENE-DB human TR gene sequences so that V and J genes could be assigned. The TCRdist pipeline was used in a later analysis to assign CDR3 sequences and most-parsimonious VDJ recombination scenarios. In a later analysis, each TCR beta chain was defined by its CDR3 amino acid sequence together with its V-gene family, and reads without a unique V-gene family were excluded. As a way to deal with suspected cross-contamination and a sequencing artifact, a later analysis dropped nearly 600 nucleotide sequences that were highly shared and had low generation probability. A later analysis calculated a clonal expansion index for each public chain from normalized within-repertoire ranks of inferred template counts. In a later analysis, generation probabilities were computed using a VDJ recombination model fitted to out-of-frame rearrangements, and the results were checked against IGoR. Hypergeometric tests were used in a later analysis to score TCR-TCR, TCR-HLA and TCR-CMV co-occurrence, with a repertoire-size bias correction applied to the TCR pairs. False discovery rates were estimated in a later analysis by permuting HLA or CMV assignments 20 times. In a later analysis, co-occurring TCRs were grouped using DBSCAN, and TCRdist sequence similarity was added for clustering within HLA-allele-positive subsets. Co-occurrence clustering excluded repertoires with fewer than 30,000 or more than 120,000 public chains, plus five with anomalous nucleotide sharing. TCRdb retrieved this table from immuneACCESS and kept in-frame rearrangements only. Not all clones are present; in checked studies, unresolved V genes account for under half, and no reason is known for the remainder. V and J calls and clone size follow that table, whereas D and trimming were derived from the DNA. This sample holds about 110,000 clones; around 74% were observed only once. Around 5% of the sample is taken by the ten largest.

Turning to this clone: What this receptor recognizes is not known. One end of the junction varies from germline; a read error may be responsible.

In total, roughly 670 healthy bone marrow donors made up the cohort. At the time of sampling, all cohort members were nominally healthy, though unrecorded immune exposures were likely present. The donor tested CMV seropositive and was one of the 289 seropositive cohort members. A peripheral blood sample was collected from each donor, and TCR beta sequencing was performed on peripheral blood mononuclear cells. The Qiagen DNeasy Blood Extraction Kit was used to extract genomic DNA from the blood cell samples. The full study reports these points: According to a later analysis, TCR association rates differed among HLA loci, with DRB1 alleles showing the most associated TCRs and HLA-C alleles showing the fewest. Three of the identified cytomegalovirus-associated TCR beta chains were confirmed in vitro to be specific for cytomegalovirus antigens. Cytomegalovirus status was reported to be diagnosed by the classifier with high specificity and sensitivity in both the original and validation cohorts. Only TCR beta chains were sequenced in this cohort, and the absence of alpha or paired-chain data limited detectable features. A later genetic analysis reported fewer N-insertions in productive TCRs among donors in an Asian-associated ancestry cluster than the approximately 700-donor mean. Because HLA typing was unavailable for some donors at each locus, only the typed subset was used in association tests. According to a later analysis, parvovirus B19, influenza, CMV and Epstein-Barr virus appeared linked to several top co-occurrence clusters. An earlier analysis of 587 of the donors showed that most TCR beta V segments appeared in productive rearrangements either about 90% or about 30% of the time, which broadly matched IMGT annotations. For the cohort, immune exposure information was limited to CMV serostatus. V-gene and J-gene trimming of TCR beta chains was associated with a missense DCLRE1C variant in a later genetic analysis, and the association was replicated in an independent cohort. A later analysis found that most CMV-associated TCR beta chains appeared HLA-restricted, with HLA associations seemingly driven largely by CMV exposure. Roughly uniform sequencing depth across donors was assumed in presence/absence analyses, although this assumption may not hold. Because counts were too low, about 18 rarely observed V segments, including chromosome 9 orphons, were left out of the earlier analysis of about 620 of the donors. Specific HLA alleles were associated with some 15,000 TCR beta sequences at a false discovery rate of 0.05 in a later analysis. A further reported finding was that TCR beta sequences accurately predicted the HLA-A and HLA-B alleles for most subjects in the first cohort. The study listed over 150 TCR beta chains as associated with cytomegalovirus. Across donors, most TCR sequences were observed very rarely, whereas some public TCRs were present in many individuals. A group of highly shared sequence variants was considered likely to be a technical artifact of the sequencing pipeline. Strong co-occurrence of HLA alleles, especially DR and DQ, made assigning TCR associations to individual alleles difficult. Linkage disequilibrium might explain the correlated functional status among segregating V segments, but an unknown experimental factor could not be ruled out. In a later analysis, HLA-associated TCR beta chains showed more clonal expansion and lower generation probabilities than non-associated chains that were equally common. The authors suggested that the approach could potentially be extended to other disease states and immunological phenotypes.

The TCR comes from a man aged 25 to 40 in good health and CMV-seropositive. The material sequenced was PBMCs.

The nucleotides are TGCGCCAGCAGATTGGACACAGGGACCTATAATTCACCCCTCCACTTT. It specifies CASRLDTGTYNSPLHF. The chain is assembled from TRBV5-1 and TRBJ1-6; TRBD1 could be the D gene, as 6 bases match. The cysteine opens and the phenylalanine closes a CDR3 of 16 amino acids. Only CDR3 DNA remains: 48 bases, in frame from the first base. CDR1 and CDR2, per the germline V gene, are SGHRS and YFSETQ.